The rows below give T cell receptor beta chains drawn from one sample of a study of cytomegalovirus exposure and HLA in healthy donors. The table came from immunoSEQ multiplex PCR; TCRdb's copy has only in-frame clones and leaves some out. The table has approximately 87,000 clones, around 81% seen once; the top ten hold approximately 4%. The sample was PBMCs. Source of these receptors: a woman aged 70 to 79 in good health and CMV-seropositive. The CDR3 runs from the conserved cysteine through the conserved F or W. Each record gives: J gene, D gene, clone size, V gene, CDR3 DNA, CDR3 protein. D genes are given only for firm matches. Size is stated for part of the rows, as once, few or many counts, or as a class when the clone is expanded.

TRBJ1-6,TRBD1,once,TRBV5-1,TGCGCCAGCAGCCTCGACAGGGCCAGGAATTCACCCCTCCACTTT,CASSLDRARNSPLHF
TRBJ2-7,-,-,TRBV19,TGTGCCAGTAGTAAGTCGAGGCATTTGGTCCACGAGCAGTACTTC,CASSKSRHLVHEQYF
TRBJ1-5,TRBD1,-,TRBV7-9,TGTGCCAGCAGCTCTACGACAGGGGTGGGCAATCAGCCCCAGCATTTT,CASSSTTGVGNQPQHF
TRBJ2-7,TRBD1,once,TRBV25-1,TGTGCCAGCAGCCCCCGGACAGGTAGCTCCTACGAGCAGTACTTC,CASSPRTGSSYEQYF
TRBJ2-1,-,-,TRBV25-1,TGTGCCAGCAGTGAATCGGGGGAATATTGGGGGAATGAGCAGTTCTTC,CASSESGEYWGNEQFF
TRBJ2-1,TRBD1,-,TRBV11-3,TGTGCCAGCAGCTTAGACAGGGGGACCTACAATGAGCAGTTCTTC,CASSLDRGTYNEQFF
TRBJ1-4,-,-,TRBV5-1,TGCGCCAGCAGCCCGGACAGTAATGAAAAACTGTTTTTT,CASSPDSNEKLFF
TRBJ2-1,-,-,TRBV4-3,TGCGCCAGCAGCCAAGGAGTGCTAGCGAGGAATGAGCAGTTCTTC,CASSQGVLARNEQFF
TRBJ1-2,-,-,TRBV7-9,TGTGCCAGCGGACGGGAGGGGAGAAATGGCTACACCTTC,CASGREGRNGYTF
TRBJ2-1,TRBD1,-,TRBV6-1,TGTGCCAGCAGGCCTGGGACAGCTGTTTACAATGAGCAGTTCTTC,CASRPGTAVYNEQFF
TRBJ1-1,-,-,TRBV19,TGTGCCAGTAGTATGGACAGGAACACTGAAGCTTTCTTT,CASSMDRNTEAFF
TRBJ1-5,TRBD1,-,TRBV28,TGTGCCAGCAGCATACAGGGGGTCGGTCAGCCCCAGCATTTT,CASSIQGVGQPQHF
TRBJ2-1,TRBD2,-,TRBV19,TGTGCCAGCCGCTTCAGCGGGACGATCGATGAGCAGTTCTTC,CASRFSGTIDEQFF
TRBJ2-3,TRBD2,-,TRBV9,TGTGCCAGCAGCGCTAGCGGGGGAATCACAGATACGCAGTATTTT,CASSASGGITDTQYF
TRBJ2-3,-,-,TRBV7-3,TGTGCCAGCAGCCGGGAGAAATCTTCCACAGATACGCAGTATTTT,CASSREKSSTDTQYF
TRBJ1-2,-,-,TRBV6-5,TGTGCCAGCAGCTCTGTCGACTATGGCTACACCTTC,CASSSVDYGYTF
TRBJ2-1,TRBD2,-,TRBV2,TGTGCCAGCAGTGAACTAGCGGGGGCCTACAATGAGCAGTTCTTC,CASSELAGAYNEQFF
TRBJ2-1,-,few,TRBV7-2,TGTGCCAGCAGCTTAGCGCGGGACAATGAGCAGTTCTTC,CASSLARDNEQFF
TRBJ2-1,-,-,TRBV28,TGTGCCAGCAGTCCGACGGGGTTCGGCCACAATGAGCAGTTCTTC,CASSPTGFGHNEQFF
TRBJ2-7,-,-,TRBV30,TGTGCCTGGAGTGTAGGGGGAAGCTCCTACGAGCAGTACTTC,CAWSVGGSSYEQYF
TRBJ2-3,-,-,TRBV28,TGTGCCAGCAGTTCATCAGCCAGAGGGGGAAGAAGCACAGATACGCAGTATTTT,CASSSSARGGRSTDTQYF
TRBJ2-1,TRBD2,few,TRBV15,TGTGCCACCAGCAGAGGGGGGACTAGCATCAATGAGCAGTTCTTC,CATSRGGTSINEQFF
TRBJ2-3,TRBD2,-,TRBV5-5,TGTGCCAGCAGCTCGCGACTAGCGGTGGATACGCAGTATTTT,CASSSRLAVDTQYF
TRBJ1-2,TRBD1,-,TRBV7-2,TGTGCCAGCAGCTTAACCGGGACAGGGGGCCTTGGCTACACCTTC,CASSLTGTGGLGYTF
TRBJ2-7,TRBD2,-,TRBV18,TGTGCCAGCTCACCAGGGGAGGGAACCTACGAGCAGTACTTC,CASSPGEGTYEQYF
TRBJ1-6,-,-,TRBV27,TGTGCCAGCAGTTTGCCTAGCAGGGGCGAATCACCCCTCCACTTT,CASSLPSRGESPLHF
TRBJ2-1,-,-,TRBV12-2,TGTGCAAGTCGCCCGGGACTAGCGGATTATTACTCCTACAATGAGCAGTTCTTC,CASRPGLADYYSYNEQFF
TRBJ2-5,-,once,TRBV30,TGTGCCTGGAGTACCGGGACGGGGGAAAGTAGGGAGACCCAGTACTTC,CAWSTGTGESRETQYF
TRBJ1-3,-,-,TRBV5-4,TGTGCCAGCAGCGTCGACAGGAACTCTGGAAACACCATATATTTT,CASSVDRNSGNTIYF
TRBJ1-6,TRBD1,-,TRBV27,TGTGCCAGCAGTTTCAACAGGGGCAGCTCCTATAATTCACCCCTCCACTTT,CASSFNRGSSYNSPLHF
TRBJ1-4,-,-,TRBV5-1,TGCGCCAGCAGCTTGAAGGGGCACTCAGCCCCAACTAATGAAAAACTGTTTTTT,CASSLKGHSAPTNEKLFF
TRBJ2-5,TRBD1,-,TRBV7-2,TGTGCCAGCAGCTTATCACAGGGGGCGGGGTCCCAAGAGACCCAGTACTTC,CASSLSQGAGSQETQYF
TRBJ1-4,TRBD1,-,TRBV4-3,TGCGCCAGCAGCCAAGCAATATTCAGGGGGCGAGGTGAAAAACTGTTTTTT,CASSQAIFRGRGEKLFF
TRBJ2-3,TRBD1,-,TRBV4-3,TGCGCCAGCAGCCGAACGACAGGGAATGCAGATACGCAGTATTTT,CASSRTTGNADTQYF
TRBJ1-1,TRBD1,-,TRBV7-9,TGTGCCAGCAGCTTACGACAGGGGGGCACTGAAGCTTTCTTT,CASSLRQGGTEAFF
TRBJ1-5,TRBD1,-,TRBV28,TGTGCCAGCAGCCCCCCCTACGGGACAGGGAGTGCGAATCAGCCCCAGCATTTT,CASSPPYGTGSANQPQHF
TRBJ2-2,TRBD2,-,TRBV9,TGTGCCAGCAGCGTAACGAGCGGGATCTACACCGGGGAGCTGTTTTTT,CASSVTSGIYTGELFF
TRBJ2-5,-,-,TRBV18,TGTGCCAGCTCACGGAGTAATCAAGAGACCCAGTACTTC,CASSRSNQETQYF